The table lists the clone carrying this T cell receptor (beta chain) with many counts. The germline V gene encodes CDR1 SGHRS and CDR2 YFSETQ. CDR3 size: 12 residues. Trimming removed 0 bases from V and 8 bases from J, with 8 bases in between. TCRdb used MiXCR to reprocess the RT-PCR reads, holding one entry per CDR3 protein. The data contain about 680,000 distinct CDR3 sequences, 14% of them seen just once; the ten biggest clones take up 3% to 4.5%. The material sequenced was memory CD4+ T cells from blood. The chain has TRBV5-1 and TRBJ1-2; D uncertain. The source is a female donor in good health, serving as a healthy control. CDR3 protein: CASSLGDAGYTF. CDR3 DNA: TGCGCCAGCAGCTTGGGTGACGCCGGCTACACCTTC. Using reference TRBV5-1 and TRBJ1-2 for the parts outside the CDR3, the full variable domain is KAGVTQTPRYLIKTRGQQVTLSCSPISGHRSVSWYQQTPGQGLQFLFEYFSETQRNKGNFPGRFSGRQFSNSRSEMNVSTLELGDSALYLCASSLGDAGYTFGSGTRLTVV.